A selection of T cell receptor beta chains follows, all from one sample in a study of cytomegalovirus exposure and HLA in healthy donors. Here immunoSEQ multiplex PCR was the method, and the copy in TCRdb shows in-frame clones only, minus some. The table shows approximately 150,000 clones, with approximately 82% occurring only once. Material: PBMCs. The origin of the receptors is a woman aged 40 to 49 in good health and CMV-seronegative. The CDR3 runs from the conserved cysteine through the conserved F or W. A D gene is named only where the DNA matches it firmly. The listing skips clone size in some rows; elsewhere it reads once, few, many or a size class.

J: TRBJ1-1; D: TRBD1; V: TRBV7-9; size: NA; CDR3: CASSLVGQGELTEAFF; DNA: TGTGCCAGCAGCTTGGTGGGGCAGGGGGAATTGACTGAAGCTTTCTTT
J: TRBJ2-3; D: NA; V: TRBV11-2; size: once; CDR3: CASAEDTQYF; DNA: TGTGCCAGCGCTGAGGATACGCAGTATTTT
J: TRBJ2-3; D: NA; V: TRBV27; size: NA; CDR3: CASSPVGPLYTDTQYF; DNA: TGTGCCAGCAGTCCCGTGGGGCCGCTATATACAGATACGCAGTATTTT
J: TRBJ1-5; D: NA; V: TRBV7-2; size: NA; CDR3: CASSLGRNQPQHF; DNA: TGTGCCAGCAGCTTAGGGAGGAACCAGCCCCAGCATTTT
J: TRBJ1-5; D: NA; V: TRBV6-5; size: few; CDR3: CASVRSLGPQHF; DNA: TGTGCCAGCGTGAGATCCCTCGGGCCCCAGCATTTT
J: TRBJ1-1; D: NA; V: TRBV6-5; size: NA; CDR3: CASSPHGQNTEAFF; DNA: TGTGCCAGCAGTCCCCACGGACAGAACACTGAAGCTTTCTTT
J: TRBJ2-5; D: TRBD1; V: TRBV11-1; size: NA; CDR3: CASSPILATGGLKTQYF; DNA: TGTGCCAGCAGCCCCATTTTGGCAACAGGGGGCTTGAAGACCCAGTACTTC
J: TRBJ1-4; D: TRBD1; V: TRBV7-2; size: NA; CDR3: CASSPQDRGGEKLLF; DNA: TGTGCCAGCAGCCCCCAGGACAGGGGTGGTGAAAAACTGCTTTTT
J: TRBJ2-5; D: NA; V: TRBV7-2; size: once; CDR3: CASSFSGTQYF; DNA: TGTGCCAGCAGCTTTAGCGGAACCCAGTACTTC
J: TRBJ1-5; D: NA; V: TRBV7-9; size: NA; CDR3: CASSLDGGITQPQHF; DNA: TGTGCCAGCAGCTTAGACGGAGGGATTACGCAGCCCCAGCATTTT
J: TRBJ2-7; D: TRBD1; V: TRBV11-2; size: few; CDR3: CASSPQPGQGAEQYF; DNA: TGTGCCAGCAGCCCGCAACCGGGACAGGGGGCCGAGCAGTACTTC
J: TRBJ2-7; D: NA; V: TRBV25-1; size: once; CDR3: CASSAGQLFSQYF; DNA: TGTGCCAGCAGTGCTGGACAGCTTTTCTCGCAGTACTTC
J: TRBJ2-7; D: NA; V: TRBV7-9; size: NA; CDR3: CASSSSEVYEQYF; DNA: TGTGCCAGCAGCTCTTCAGAGGTCTACGAGCAGTACTTC
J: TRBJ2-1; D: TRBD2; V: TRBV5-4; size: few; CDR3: CASSLVQGLRTLAGNNEQFF; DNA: TGTGCCAGCAGCTTGGTTCAAGGGCTCCGAACACTAGCGGGTAACAATGAGCAGTTCTTC
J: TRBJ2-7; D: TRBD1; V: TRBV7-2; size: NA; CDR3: CASSSAGGQVTEQYF; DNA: TGTGCCAGCAGCTCAGCAGGGGGCCAGGTGACCGAGCAGTACTTC
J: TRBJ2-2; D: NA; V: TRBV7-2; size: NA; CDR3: CASSLEVQTGELFF; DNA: TGTGCCAGCAGCTTAGAGGTACAGACCGGGGAGCTGTTTTTT
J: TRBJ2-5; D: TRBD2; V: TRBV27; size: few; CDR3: CASRAGRGRAGGLETQYF; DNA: TGTGCCAGCCGGGCGGGCAGGGGTAGAGCGGGAGGGCTAGAGACCCAGTACTTC
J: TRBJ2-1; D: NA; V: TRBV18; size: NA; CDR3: CASSPTTGSNEQFF; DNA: TGTGCCAGCTCACCGACGACAGGATCCAATGAGCAGTTCTTC
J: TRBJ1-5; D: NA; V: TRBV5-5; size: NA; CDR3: CASSSQGRGTSNQPQHF; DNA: TGTGCCAGCAGCTCTCAGGGGAGGGGGACCAGCAATCAGCCCCAGCATTTT
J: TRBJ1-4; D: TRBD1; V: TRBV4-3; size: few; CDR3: CASSQRFRQGAEKLFF; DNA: TGCGCCAGCAGCCAAAGGTTCCGACAGGGGGCTGAAAAACTGTTTTTT
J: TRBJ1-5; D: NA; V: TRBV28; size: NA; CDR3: CASSLGQGGRGNQPQHF; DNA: TGTGCCAGCAGTTTAGGGCAGGGAGGGAGGGGCAATCAGCCCCAGCATTTT
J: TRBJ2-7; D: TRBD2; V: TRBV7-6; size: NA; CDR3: CASSSRLAESSYEQYF; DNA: TGTGCCAGCAGCTCCAGACTAGCGGAAAGCTCCTACGAGCAGTACTTC
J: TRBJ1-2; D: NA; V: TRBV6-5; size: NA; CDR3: CASRYRDSANYGYTF; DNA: TGTGCCAGCCGCTACCGGGACTCCGCTAACTATGGCTACACCTTC
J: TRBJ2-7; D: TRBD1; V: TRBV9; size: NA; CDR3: CASSVGTGGAYEQYF; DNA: TGTGCCAGCAGCGTAGGCACAGGGGGTGCCTACGAGCAGTACTTC
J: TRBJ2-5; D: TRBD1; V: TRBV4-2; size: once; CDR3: CASSPRQGETQYF; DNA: TGTGCCAGCAGCCCCAGACAGGGAGAGACCCAGTACTTC
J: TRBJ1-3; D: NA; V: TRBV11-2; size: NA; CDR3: CASSVDSRTGNTIYF; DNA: TGTGCCAGCAGCGTGGACAGTCGAACTGGAAACACCATATATTTT
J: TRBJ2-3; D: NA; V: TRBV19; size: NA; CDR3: CASTRPGSDTQYF; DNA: TGTGCCAGTACCCGTCCGGGGTCAGATACGCAGTATTTT
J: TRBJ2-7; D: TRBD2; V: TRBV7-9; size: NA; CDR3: CASSSYESGIKYF; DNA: TGTGCCAGCAGCTCTTACGAAAGCGGGATAAAGTACTTC
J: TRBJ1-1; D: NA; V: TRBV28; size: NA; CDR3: CASSPRRGPNTEAFF; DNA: TGTGCCAGCAGCCCTCGGAGGGGCCCTAACACTGAAGCTTTCTTT
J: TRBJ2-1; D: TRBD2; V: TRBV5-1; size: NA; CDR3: CASSRYLAGGIGEQFF; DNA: TGCGCCAGCAGCCGGTACCTAGCGGGAGGAATCGGCGAGCAGTTCTTC
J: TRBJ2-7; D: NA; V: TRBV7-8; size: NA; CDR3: CASSFARTFPYEQYF; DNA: TGTGCCAGCAGTTTCGCTAGGACATTTCCCTACGAGCAGTACTTC
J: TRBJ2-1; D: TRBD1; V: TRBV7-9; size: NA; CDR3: CASSLEVVGQGSDEQFF; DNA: TGTGCCAGCAGCTTAGAGGTGGTGGGACAGGGGTCAGATGAGCAGTTCTTC
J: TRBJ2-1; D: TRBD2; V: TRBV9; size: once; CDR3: CASSVSLAGAYEQFF; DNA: TGTGCCAGCAGCGTATCCCTAGCGGGAGCTTATGAGCAGTTCTTC
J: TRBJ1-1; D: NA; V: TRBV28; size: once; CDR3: CASRYIFGQSDTEAFF; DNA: TGTGCCAGCAGATATATCTTTGGACAGAGCGACACTGAAGCTTTCTTT
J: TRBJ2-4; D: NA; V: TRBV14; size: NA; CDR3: CASSQDSIAAQYF; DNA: TGTGCCAGCAGCCAGGATTCCATTGCGGCCCAGTACTTC
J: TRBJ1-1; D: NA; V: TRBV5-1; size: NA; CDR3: CASNYGLTTEAFF; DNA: TGCGCCAGCAACTACGGACTTACCACTGAAGCTTTCTTT
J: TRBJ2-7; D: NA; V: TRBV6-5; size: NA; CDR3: CASRKPPYEQYF; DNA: TGTGCCAGCAGGAAGCCCCCCTACGAGCAGTACTTC
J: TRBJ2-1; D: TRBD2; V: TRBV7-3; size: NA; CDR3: CASSLTGMGRGRASYNEQFF; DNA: TGTGCCAGCAGCCTCACAGGGATGGGCCGCGGGAGGGCCTCCTACAATGAGCAGTTCTTC
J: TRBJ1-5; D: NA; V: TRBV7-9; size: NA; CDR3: CASSLPGDQPQHF; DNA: TGTGCCAGCAGCTTACCAGGGGATCAGCCCCAGCATTTT
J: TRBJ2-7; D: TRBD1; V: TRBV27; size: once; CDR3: CASSLNPQGVYEQYF; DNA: TGTGCCAGCAGTTTAAACCCGCAGGGGGTGTACGAGCAGTACTTC
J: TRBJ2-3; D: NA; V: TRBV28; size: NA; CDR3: CASSSLAGTDTQYF; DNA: TGTGCCAGCAGTTCCTTGGCCGGCACAGATACGCAGTATTTT
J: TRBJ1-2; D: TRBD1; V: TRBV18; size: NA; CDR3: CASSSTYKGDRGTYGYTF; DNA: TGTGCCAGCTCGTCAACCTATAAGGGGGACAGGGGGACCTATGGCTACACCTTC
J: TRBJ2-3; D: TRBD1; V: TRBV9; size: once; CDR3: CASSVEGGRTDTQYF; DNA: TGTGCCAGCAGCGTAGAAGGGGGCCGCACAGATACGCAGTATTTT
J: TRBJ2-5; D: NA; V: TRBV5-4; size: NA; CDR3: CAGSQDLGLGNAEYF; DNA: TGTGCCGGCAGCCAGGACCTGGGACTGGGCAATGCCGAGTACTTC
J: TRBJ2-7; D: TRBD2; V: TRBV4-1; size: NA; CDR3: CASSQTGLAGEQYF; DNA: TGCGCCAGCAGCCAGACCGGACTAGCAGGCGAGCAGTACTTC
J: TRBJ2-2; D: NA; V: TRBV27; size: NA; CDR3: CASPRDFLTGELFF; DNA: TGTGCCAGCCCGAGGGACTTCCTCACCGGGGAGCTGTTTTTT
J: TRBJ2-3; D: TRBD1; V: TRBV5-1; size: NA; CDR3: CASSPRQGGDTQYF; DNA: TGCGCCAGCAGCCCTAGACAGGGCGGGGATACGCAGTATTTT
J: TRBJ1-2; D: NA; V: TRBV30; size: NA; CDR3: CAQTQGVTYGYTF; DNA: TGTGCCCAAACACAAGGGGTAACCTATGGCTACACCTTC
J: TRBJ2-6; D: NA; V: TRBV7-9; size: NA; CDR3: CASTLGGGANVLTF; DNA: TGTGCCAGCACCCTGGGGGGTGGGGCCAACGTCCTGACTTTC
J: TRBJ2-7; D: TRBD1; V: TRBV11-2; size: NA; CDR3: CASSFQGAGEQYF; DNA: TGTGCCAGCAGCTTCCAGGGGGCGGGCGAGCAGTACTTC
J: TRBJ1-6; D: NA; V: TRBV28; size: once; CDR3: CASSLWGGKESPLHF; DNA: TGTGCCAGCAGTTTATGGGGAGGAAAGGAATCACCCCTCCACTTT
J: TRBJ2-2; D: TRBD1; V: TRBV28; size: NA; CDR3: CASSLMMGSVSGQLYTGELFF; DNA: TGTGCCAGCAGTTTGATGATGGGATCCGTATCGGGACAGCTTTACACCGGGGAGCTGTTTTTT
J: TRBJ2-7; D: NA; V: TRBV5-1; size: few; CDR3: CASSGGYRSSYEQYF; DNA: TGCGCCAGCAGCGGAGGGTATCGGAGCTCCTACGAGCAGTACTTC
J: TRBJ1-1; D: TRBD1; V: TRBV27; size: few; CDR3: CASKQGWEAFF; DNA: TGTGCCAGTAAACAGGGGTGGGAAGCTTTCTTT
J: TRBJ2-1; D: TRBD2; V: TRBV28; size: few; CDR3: CASSLVAGGSSYNEQFF; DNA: TGTGCCAGCAGTTTAGTCGCGGGAGGTAGCTCCTACAATGAGCAGTTCTTC
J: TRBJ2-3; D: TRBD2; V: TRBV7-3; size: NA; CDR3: CASSSLAGGIADTQYF; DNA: TGTGCCAGCAGCTCACTAGCGGGAGGGATAGCAGATACGCAGTATTTT
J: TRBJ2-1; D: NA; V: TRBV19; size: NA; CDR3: CASSFTFVGGGSYNEQFF; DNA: TGTGCCAGTAGTTTTACCTTTGTGGGAGGGGGCTCCTACAATGAGCAGTTCTTC
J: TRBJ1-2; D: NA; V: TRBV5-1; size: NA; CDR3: CASSSTPTDRFYGYTF; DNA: TGCGCCAGCAGCTCGACCCCAACGGACAGATTCTATGGCTACACCTTC
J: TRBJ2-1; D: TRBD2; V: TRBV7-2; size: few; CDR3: CASSRSSGMYNEQFF; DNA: TGTGCCAGCAGCCGTTCTAGCGGGATGTACAATGAGCAGTTCTTC
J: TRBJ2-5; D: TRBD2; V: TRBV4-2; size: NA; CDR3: CASSRSSGSAGFGETQYF; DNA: TGTGCCAGCAGCCGATCTAGCGGGAGTGCTGGATTTGGAGAGACCCAGTACTTC